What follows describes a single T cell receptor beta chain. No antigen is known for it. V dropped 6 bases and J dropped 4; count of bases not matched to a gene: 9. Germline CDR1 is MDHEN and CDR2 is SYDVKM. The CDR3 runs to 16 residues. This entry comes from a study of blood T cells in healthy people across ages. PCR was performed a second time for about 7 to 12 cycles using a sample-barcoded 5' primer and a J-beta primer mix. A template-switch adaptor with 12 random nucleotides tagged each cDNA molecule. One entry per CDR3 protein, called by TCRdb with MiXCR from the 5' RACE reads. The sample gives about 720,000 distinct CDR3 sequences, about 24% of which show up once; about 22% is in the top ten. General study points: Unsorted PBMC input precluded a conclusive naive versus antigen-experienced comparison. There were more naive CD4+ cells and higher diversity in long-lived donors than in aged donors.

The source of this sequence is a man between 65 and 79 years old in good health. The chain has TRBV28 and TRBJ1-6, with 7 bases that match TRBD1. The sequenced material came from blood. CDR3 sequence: CASRIHRGGYNSPLHF. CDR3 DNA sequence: TGTGCCAGCAGGATCCACAGGGGAGGGTATAATTCACCCCTCCACTTT.